Each of the 18 T cell receptor beta chains below was sequenced from the same sample in a study of T cell responses to AZD1222 COVID-19 vaccine. The table came from immunoSEQ multiplex PCR; TCRdb's copy has only in-frame clones and leaves some out. The top ten clones hold around 0.96% of a sample with approximately 180,000 clones, 90% to 95% of them seen once. The starting material was peripheral blood, obtained 28 days after the second dose of the MenACWY control vaccine. These receptors were taken from an adult who received the MenACWY meningococcal vaccine as a control.

The chain is built from TRBV7-2 and TRBJ2-7; 7 bases fit TRBD1. CDR1 and CDR2 from the germline V gene are SGHTA and FQGNSA. V shed 3 bases, J shed 6 bases, and the junction held 5 bases outside the gene matches. This CDR3 has 13 residues. CDR3 loop: CASSLGTAGEQYF. In DNA form, the CDR3 reads TGTGCCAGCAGCTTGGGGACAGCCGGCGAGCAGTACTTC.

The chain is built from TRBV7-2 and TRBJ2-1; 7 bases line up with TRBD2. There are 16 residues in the CDR3. CDR1 and CDR2 (germline): SGHTA, FQGNSA. J was trimmed by 5 bases and V by 5 bases; bases with no gene match: 12. The CDR3 loop reads CASSRAAVRGNNEQFF. The CDR3 DNA sequence: TGTGCCAGCAGCCGCGCCGCGGTGCGGGGGAACAATGAGCAGTTCTTC.

The chain is built from TRBV19 and TRBJ1-5; a weak D match, TRBD1 (6 bases). Germline CDR1 is LNHDA and CDR2 is SQIVND (reference sequence). The CDR3 totals 14 residues. V was shortened by 3 bases and J by 6 bases, with 12 bases between the two germline ends. CDR3 sequence (DNA): TGTGCCAGTAGTATCAGGACAGCGGGTCAGCCCCAGCATTTT. This codes for CASSIRTAGQPQHF.

This clone was detected once. The chain links TRBV28 to TRBJ1-6; the match to TRBD1 covers 8 bases. V lost 6 bases, J lost 8 bases, and 6 bases stayed unmatched. Germline assignment: CDR1 MDHEN and CDR2 SYDVKM. The CDR3 runs to 14 residues. Written as DNA, the CDR3 is TGTGCCAGCAGGCGGACAGGGTCCTATTCACCCCTCCACTTT. Translated, it gives CASRRTGSYSPLHF.

This clone was observed a few times. DNA of the CDR3: TGTGCCAGCAGCTCACAGGGGCCCATGGCTTTCTTT. Its protein is CASSSQGPMAFF. The genes are TRBV7-9 and TRBJ1-1, with 7 bases fitting TRBD1. This CDR3 spans 12 amino acids. Trimming at V came to 4 bases and at J to 11 bases, leaving 7 bases not matched to a gene. The germline V gene has CDR1 SEHNR and CDR2 FQNEAQ (reference sequence).

The rearrangement links TRBV6-5 to TRBJ1-2; tentatively, D is TRBD1 (6 bases). V dropped 5 bases and J dropped 8 bases, with 18 bases sitting between them. Germline V lookup: CDR1 MNHEY, CDR2 SVGAGI. This CDR3 has 14 amino acids. This CDR3 is CASSSRGAEQGYTF. CDR3 nucleotides: TGTGCCAGCAGTAGTCGGGGGGCAGAACAGGGCTACACCTTC.

The V gene is TRBV4-2, the J gene TRBJ1-3; no clear D gene. The CDR3 extends over 16 amino acids. The V end lost 0 bases, the J end lost 0 bases, and 9 bases lay between the germline ends. CDR1 and CDR2 from the germline V gene are LGHNA and YNFKEQ. The CDR3 loop is CASSQERQASGNTIYF. The CDR3 DNA sequence: TGTGCCAGCAGCCAAGAGAGACAAGCCTCTGGAAACACCATATATTTT.

The chain employs TRBV28 and TRBJ1-4; D is undetermined. Trimming took 3 bases from V and 2 from J, leaving 10 bases between them. The CDR3 runs to 15 residues. Germline V gives CDR1 MDHEN, CDR2 SYDVKM. The DNA for the CDR3 is TGTGCCAGCAGTTTGGGTTCGTTCACTAATGAAAAACTGTTTTTT. It is translated as CASSLGSFTNEKLFF. The entire variable domain, with the rest obtained from reference TRBV28 and TRBJ1-4, is as follows: DVKVTQSSRYLVKRTGEKVFLECVQDMDHENMFWYRQDPGLGLRLIYFSYDVKMKEKGDIPEGYSVSREKKERFSLILESASTNQTSMYLCASSLGSFTNEKLFFGSGTQLSVL.

V gene TRBV12-3 or TRBV12-4 combines with J gene TRBJ1-2; D unresolved. V lost 6 bases to trimming and J lost 4 bases, with 12 bases between them. This CDR3 has 13 residues. Here the CDR3 reads CASSRQNRYGYTF. The CDR3 region has the DNA TGTGCCAGCAGCAGACAAAACCGCTATGGCTACACCTTC.

This clone has a handful of counts. This chain links TRBV7-9 with TRBJ1-2; weak D call: TRBD1 (5 bases). Germline assignment: CDR1 SEHNR and CDR2 FQNEAQ (reference sequence). CDR3 length: 14 residues. V was pared by 1 base and J by 6 bases, with 12 bases between. The CDR3 protein is CASSLEFRVDGYTF. The CDR3 region has the DNA TGTGCCAGCAGCTTAGAGTTCAGGGTGGATGGCTACACCTTC.

The V call is TRBV5-6, the J call TRBJ1-5; D is possibly TRBD1 (5 bases). V was trimmed by 0 bases and J by 4 bases, leaving 8 bases between them. The CDR3 has 14 residues. Germline V CDR1 and CDR2: SGHDT, YYEEEE. The CDR3 bases are TGTGCCAGCAGCTTGGGACAGTTGAATCAGCCCCAGCATTTT. This sequence encodes CASSLGQLNQPQHF.

The CDR3 sequence: CASGDRGLETEAFF. As DNA, the CDR3 is TGCGCCAGCGGGGACAGGGGGCTGGAGACTGAAGCTTTCTTT. The chain joins TRBV4-1 to TRBJ1-1; the match to TRBD1 covers 12 bases. The CDR3 runs 14 residues. Looked up from germline, CDR1 is MGHRA and CDR2 is YSYEKL. Unmatched junction bases numbered 6, after V lost 8 bases and J lost 5 bases.

The rearrangement links TRBV24-1 to TRBJ2-2; weak D call: TRBD1 (5 bases). V was clipped by 10 bases and J by 1 base, with 9 bases between them. CDR1 KGHDR and CDR2 SFDVKD come from the germline V gene. The CDR3 contains 13 residues. CDR3 sequence reads: CATAQGNTGELFF. The CDR3 DNA sequence: TGTGCCACTGCGCAGGGGAACACCGGGGAGCTGTTTTTT.

The chain uses TRBV6-2 or TRBV6-3 and TRBJ1-1; D is possibly TRBD1 (5 bases). The CDR3 consists of 15 residues. Germline values: CDR1 MNHEY, CDR2 SVGEGT. V was clipped by 5 bases and J by 3 bases, with 16 bases between them. CDR3 DNA: TGTGCCAGCAGTGCTATTGGACGGGGGGACACTGAAGCTTTCTTT. Its protein is CASSAIGRGDTEAFF.

The gene calls are TRBV28 and TRBJ1-2; TRBD1 is a possible D gene (5 bases). The length of the CDR3 is 14 residues. Trimming pared 3 bases from V and 4 bases from J, leaving 12 bases between. The germline V gene encodes CDR1 MDHEN and CDR2 SYDVKM. CDR3 sequence (DNA): TGTGCCAGCAGTTTCGCCAGGGTTAGCTATGGCTACACCTTC. This encodes CASSFARVSYGYTF.

The J gene is TRBJ2-1, the V gene TRBV19; 7 bases are a match to TRBD2. CDR1 is LNHDA, CDR2 SQIVND, per germline (reference sequence). J gave up 6 bases and V 5 bases, and 1 base lay outside the gene matches. The CDR3 is 12 residues long. The CDR3 region has the DNA TGTGCCAGTAGTCCTAGCGGCAATGAGCAGTTCTTC. Translation: CASSPSGNEQFF. The full variable domain, completed using reference TRBV19 and TRBJ2-1, is DGGITQSPKYLFRKEGQNVTLSCEQNLNHDAMYWYRQDPGQGLRLIYYSQIVNDFQKGDIAEGYSVSREKKESFPLTVTSAQKNPTAFYLCASSPSGNEQFFGPGTRLTVL.

J is TRBJ2-1 and V is TRBV29-1; 11 bases line up with TRBD1. The length of the CDR3 is 14 residues. V gave up 4 bases and J gave up 3 bases; unmatched junction bases: 2. CDR1 is SQVTM and CDR2 is ANQGSEA in the germline V gene. The CDR3 loop reads CSVGGTGGYNEQFF. CDR3 nucleotide sequence: TGCAGCGTTGGAGGGACAGGGGGCTACAATGAGCAGTTCTTC.

This rearrangement joins TRBV11-3 to TRBJ1-1; D not resolved. The CDR3 is 13 amino acids. Germline V CDR1 and CDR2: SGHNT, YENEEA. Between the trimmed V and J ends, which lost 2 bases and 1 base, there was a span of 5 bases. The CDR3 nucleotides read TGTGCCAGCAGCTTAATCTCGAACACTGAAGCTTTCTTT. As protein: CASSLISNTEAFF.